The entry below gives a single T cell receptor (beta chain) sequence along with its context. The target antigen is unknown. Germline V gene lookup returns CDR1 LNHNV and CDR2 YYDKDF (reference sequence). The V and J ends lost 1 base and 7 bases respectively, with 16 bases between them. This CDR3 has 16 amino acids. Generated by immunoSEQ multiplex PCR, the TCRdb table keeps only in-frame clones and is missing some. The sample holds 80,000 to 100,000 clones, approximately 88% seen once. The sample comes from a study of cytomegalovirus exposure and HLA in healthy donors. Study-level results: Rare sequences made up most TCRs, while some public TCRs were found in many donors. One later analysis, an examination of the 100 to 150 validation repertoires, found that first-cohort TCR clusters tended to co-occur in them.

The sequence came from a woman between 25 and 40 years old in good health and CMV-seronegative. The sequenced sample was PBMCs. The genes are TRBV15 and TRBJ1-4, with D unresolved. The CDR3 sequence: CATSRGPAGSREKLFF. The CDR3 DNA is TGTGCCACCAGCAGAGGCCCTGCCGGGAGCCGTGAAAAACTGTTTTTT.